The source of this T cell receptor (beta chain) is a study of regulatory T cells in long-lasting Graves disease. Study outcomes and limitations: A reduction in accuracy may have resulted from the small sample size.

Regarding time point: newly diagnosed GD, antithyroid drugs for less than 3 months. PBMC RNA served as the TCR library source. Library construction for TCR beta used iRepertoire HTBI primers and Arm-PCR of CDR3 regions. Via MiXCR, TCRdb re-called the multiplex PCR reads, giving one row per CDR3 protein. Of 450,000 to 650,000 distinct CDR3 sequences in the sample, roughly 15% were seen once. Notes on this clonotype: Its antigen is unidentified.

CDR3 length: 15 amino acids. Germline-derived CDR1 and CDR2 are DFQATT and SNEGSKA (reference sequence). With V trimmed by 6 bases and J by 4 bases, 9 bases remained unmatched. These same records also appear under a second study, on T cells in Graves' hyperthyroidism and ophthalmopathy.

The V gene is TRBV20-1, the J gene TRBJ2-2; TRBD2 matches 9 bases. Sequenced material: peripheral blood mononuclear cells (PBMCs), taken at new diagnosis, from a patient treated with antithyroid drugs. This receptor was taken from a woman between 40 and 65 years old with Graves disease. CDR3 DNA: TGCAGTGCCCAGGCGACTAGCGGATCCACCGGGGAGCTGTTTTTT. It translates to CSAQATSGSTGELFF.